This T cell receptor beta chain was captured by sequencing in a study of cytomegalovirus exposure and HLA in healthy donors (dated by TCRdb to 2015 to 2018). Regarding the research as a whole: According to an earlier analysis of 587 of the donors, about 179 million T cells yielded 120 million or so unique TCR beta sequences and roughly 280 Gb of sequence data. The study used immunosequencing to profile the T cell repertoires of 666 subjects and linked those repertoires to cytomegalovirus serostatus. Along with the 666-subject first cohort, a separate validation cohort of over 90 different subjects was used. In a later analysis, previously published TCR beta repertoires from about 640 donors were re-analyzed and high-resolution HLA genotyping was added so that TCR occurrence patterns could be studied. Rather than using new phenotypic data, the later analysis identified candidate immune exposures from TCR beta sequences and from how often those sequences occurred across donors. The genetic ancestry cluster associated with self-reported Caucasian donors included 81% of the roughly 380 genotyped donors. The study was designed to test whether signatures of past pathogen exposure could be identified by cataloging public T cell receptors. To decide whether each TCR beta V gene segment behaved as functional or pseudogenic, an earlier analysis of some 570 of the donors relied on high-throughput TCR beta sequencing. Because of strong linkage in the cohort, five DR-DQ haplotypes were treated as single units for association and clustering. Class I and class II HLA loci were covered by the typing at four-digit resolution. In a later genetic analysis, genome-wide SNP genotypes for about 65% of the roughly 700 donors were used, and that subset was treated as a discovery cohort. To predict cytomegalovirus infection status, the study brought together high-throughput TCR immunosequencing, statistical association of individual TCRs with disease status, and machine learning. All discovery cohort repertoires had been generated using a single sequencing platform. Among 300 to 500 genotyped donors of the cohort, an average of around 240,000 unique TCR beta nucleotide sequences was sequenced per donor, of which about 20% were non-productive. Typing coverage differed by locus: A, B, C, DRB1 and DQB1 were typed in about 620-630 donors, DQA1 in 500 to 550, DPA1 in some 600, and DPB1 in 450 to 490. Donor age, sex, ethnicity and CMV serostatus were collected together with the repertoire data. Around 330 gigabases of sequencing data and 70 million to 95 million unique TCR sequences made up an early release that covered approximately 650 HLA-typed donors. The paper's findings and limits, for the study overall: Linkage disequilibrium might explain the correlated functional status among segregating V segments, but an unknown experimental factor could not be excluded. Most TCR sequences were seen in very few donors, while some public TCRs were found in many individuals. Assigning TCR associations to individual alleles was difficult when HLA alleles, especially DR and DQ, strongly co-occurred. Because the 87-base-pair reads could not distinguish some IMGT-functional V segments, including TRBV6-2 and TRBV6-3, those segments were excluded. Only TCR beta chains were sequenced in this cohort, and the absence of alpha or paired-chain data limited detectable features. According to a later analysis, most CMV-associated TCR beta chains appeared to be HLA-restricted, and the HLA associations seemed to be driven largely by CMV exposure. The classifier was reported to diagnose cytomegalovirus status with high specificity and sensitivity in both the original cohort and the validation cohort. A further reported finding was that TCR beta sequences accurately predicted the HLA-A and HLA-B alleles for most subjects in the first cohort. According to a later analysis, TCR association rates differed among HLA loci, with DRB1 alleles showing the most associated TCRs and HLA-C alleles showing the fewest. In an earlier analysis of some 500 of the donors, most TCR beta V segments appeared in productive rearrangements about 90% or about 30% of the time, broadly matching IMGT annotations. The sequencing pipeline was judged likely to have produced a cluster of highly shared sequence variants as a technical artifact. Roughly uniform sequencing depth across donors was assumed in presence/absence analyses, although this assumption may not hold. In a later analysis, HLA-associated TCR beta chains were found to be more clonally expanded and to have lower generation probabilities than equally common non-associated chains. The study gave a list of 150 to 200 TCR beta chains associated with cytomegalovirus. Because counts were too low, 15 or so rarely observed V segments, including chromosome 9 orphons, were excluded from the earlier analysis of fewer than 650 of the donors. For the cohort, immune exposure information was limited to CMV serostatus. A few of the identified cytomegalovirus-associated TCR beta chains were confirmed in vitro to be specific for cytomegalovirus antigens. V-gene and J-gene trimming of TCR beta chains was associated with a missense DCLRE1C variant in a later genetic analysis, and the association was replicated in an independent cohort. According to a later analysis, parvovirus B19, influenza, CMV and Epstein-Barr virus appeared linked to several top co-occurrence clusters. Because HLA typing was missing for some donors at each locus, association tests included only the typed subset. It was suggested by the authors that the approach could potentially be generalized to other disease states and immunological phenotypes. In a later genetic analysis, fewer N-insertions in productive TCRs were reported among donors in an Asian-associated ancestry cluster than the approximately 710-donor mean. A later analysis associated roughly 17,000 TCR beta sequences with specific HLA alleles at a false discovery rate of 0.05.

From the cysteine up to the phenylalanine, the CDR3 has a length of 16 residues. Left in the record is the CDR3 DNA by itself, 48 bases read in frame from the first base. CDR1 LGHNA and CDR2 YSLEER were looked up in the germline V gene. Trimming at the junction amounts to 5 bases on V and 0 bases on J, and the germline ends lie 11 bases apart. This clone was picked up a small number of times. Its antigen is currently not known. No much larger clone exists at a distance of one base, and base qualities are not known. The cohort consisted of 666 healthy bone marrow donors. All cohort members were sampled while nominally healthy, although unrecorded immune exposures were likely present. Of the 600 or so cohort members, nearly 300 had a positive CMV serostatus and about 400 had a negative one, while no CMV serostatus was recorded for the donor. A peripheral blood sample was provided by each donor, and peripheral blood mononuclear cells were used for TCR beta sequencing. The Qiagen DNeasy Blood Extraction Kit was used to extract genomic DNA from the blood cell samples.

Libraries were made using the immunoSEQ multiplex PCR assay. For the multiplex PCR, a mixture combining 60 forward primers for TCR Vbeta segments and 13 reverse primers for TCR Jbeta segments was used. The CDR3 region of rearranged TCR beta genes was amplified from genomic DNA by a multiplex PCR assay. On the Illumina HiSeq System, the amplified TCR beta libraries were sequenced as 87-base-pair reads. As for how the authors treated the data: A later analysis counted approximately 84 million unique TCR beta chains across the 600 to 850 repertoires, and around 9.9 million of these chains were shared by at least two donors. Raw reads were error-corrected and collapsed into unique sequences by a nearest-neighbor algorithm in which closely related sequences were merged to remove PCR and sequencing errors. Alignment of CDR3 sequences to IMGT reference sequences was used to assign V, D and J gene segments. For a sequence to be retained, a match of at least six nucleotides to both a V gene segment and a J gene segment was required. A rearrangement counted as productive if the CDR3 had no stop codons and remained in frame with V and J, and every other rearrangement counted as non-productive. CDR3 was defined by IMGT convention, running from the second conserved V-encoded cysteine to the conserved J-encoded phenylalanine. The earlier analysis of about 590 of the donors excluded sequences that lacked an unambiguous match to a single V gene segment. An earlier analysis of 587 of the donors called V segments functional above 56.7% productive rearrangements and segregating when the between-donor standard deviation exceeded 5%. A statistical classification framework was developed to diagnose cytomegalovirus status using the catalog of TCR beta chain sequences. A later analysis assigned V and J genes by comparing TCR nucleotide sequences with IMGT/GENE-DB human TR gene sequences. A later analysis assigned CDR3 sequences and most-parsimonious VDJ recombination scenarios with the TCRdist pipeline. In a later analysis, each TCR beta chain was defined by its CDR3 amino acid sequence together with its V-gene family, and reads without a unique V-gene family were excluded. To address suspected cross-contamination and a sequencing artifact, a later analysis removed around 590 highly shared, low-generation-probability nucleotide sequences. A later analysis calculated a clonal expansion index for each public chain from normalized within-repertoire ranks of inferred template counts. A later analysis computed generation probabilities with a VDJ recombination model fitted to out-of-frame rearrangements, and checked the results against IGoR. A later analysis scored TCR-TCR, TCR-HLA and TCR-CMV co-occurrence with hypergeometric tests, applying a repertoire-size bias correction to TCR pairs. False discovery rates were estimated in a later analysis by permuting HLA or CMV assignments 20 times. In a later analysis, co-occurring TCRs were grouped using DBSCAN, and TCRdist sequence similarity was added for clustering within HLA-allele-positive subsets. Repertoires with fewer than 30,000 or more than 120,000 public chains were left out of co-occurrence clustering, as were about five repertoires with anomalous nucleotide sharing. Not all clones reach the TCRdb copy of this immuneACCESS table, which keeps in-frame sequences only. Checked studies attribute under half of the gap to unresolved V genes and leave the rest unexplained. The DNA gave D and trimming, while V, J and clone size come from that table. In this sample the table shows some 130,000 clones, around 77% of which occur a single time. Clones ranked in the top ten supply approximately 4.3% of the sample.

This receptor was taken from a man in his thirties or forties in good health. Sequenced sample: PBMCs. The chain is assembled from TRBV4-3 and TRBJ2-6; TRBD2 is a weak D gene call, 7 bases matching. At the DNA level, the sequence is TGCGCCAGCAGCGAAGGGGGGGGCTCTGGGGCCAACGTCCTGACTTTC. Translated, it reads CASSEGGGSGANVLTF.